This TCR beta chain comes out of a study of blood T cell repertoires in COVID-19 (dated by TCRdb to about 2020). A note on the overall study: Samples covering the acute and convalescent phases of COVID-19 were provided by collaborators in the United States, Italy and Spain. The prospective study material was composed of cDNA or gDNA derived from T cells, B-cell-depleted T cells, or PBMCs. The repertoires were released in a freely available public database meant as a resource for research on the immune response to SARS-CoV-2. Nearly every sample came with metadata listing a de-identified subject ID, COVID-19 status, age in years and sex. The samples were drawn from the first 160 participants of the ongoing ImmuneRACE study and from 950 to 1,500 subjects provided by 6 global collaborators. Deeply sampled blood TCRbeta repertoires from subjects exposed to, actively infected with, or recovered from COVID-19 were included in the dataset. HLA class I and class II types, where available, came from metadata supplied by the sample provider rather than from assay-based typing. General conclusions and limits of the study: The amount of clinical and demographic metadata varied by source and participant and was provided uncurated.

V is pared back by 2 bases and J by 7 bases, with 12 bases lying between the germline termini. CDR1 MNHEY and CDR2 SVGAGI were looked up in the germline V gene. The CDR3 spans 15 residues, from the cysteine through the phenylalanine. Of all the DNA, just the CDR3 is kept, 45 bases in frame from base 1. With respect to this clone: Its specific antigen is unknown. The sample holds no much larger clone one base away, and base qualities are not on file.

In Seattle, one collaborating source enrolled patients while the infection was active and tracked those patients longitudinally over the course of disease. The collaborating institutions used their own protocols to collect whole blood in K2EDTA tubes. For TCRbeta analysis, collaborators shipped samples as frozen whole blood, isolated PBMCs, or DNA extracted from either of those sample types. The immunoSEQ Assay, a bias-controlled multiplex PCR, was used to amplify TCRbeta CDR3 regions from genomic DNA. The study's own analysis went as follows. Nucleated cell counts per sample were estimated from amplification of reference gene primers within the assay. Sequence reads were collapsed and filtered to measure the absolute abundance of every unique TCRbeta CDR3 rearrangement. Productive Simpson clonality was computed per sample as the square root of Simpson's diversity index over productive rearrangements. TCRdb took over this immuneACCESS table, retaining in-frame rearrangements with V and J assigned. Such tables are incomplete; in checked studies, under half of the missing clones stem from an unresolved V gene, and the remainder is unexplained. V and J calls and clone size are as listed in that table; D and trimming were resolved from the DNA. The sample table lists approximately 350,000 clones, around 90% of them with a count of one. Around 2.8% of the sample is in the top ten clones.

The chain was built from TRBV6-5 and TRBJ1-6; a confident D gene designation cannot be given. The source is a woman between 25 and 40 years old with COVID-19, enrolled during active disease. The specimen sequenced was peripheral blood. The CDR3 sequence is CASSYAVGRNSPLHF. Here is the DNA: TGTGCCAGCAGTTACGCGGTAGGAAGGAATTCACCCCTCCACTTT.